A selection of T cell receptor beta chains follows, all from one sample in a study of shared clonotypes between healthy human individuals. Generated by immunoSEQ multiplex PCR, the TCRdb table keeps only in-frame clones and is missing some. This table has about half a million clones, approximately 79% appearing once. Sequencing used PBMCs. The receptors come from a woman aged 40 to 50 in good health. Some clones in this sample may be carry-over from other donors' samples. The CDR3 runs from the conserved cysteine through the conserved F or W. D genes are given only for firm matches. Clone sizes are given selectively: once, few, many, or a class where the clone is expanded.

d_call | clone_size | j_call | v_call | cdr3_nt | cdr3_aa
. | . | TRBJ1-5 | TRBV28 | TGTGCCAGCAGTTTATGGGGGGCTGGAGGCAATCAGCCCCAGCATTTT | CASSLWGAGGNQPQHF
TRBD1 | . | TRBJ1-2 | TRBV9 | TGTGCCAGCAGCACCGACAGGGGGCTTGGGGGCTACACCTTC | CASSTDRGLGGYTF
TRBD2 | . | TRBJ2-7 | TRBV28 | TGTGCCAGCAGTTTACTAGCGGGAGCTGAGCAGTACTTC | CASSLLAGAEQYF
TRBD2 | . | TRBJ2-7 | TRBV30 | TGTGCCTGGAGGACTAGCGGGAACCACGAGCAGTACTTC | CAWRTSGNHEQYF
TRBD1 | . | TRBJ2-5 | TRBV7-8 | TGTGCCAGCAGCTTCACAGGGGCAGGGGAGACCCAGTACTTC | CASSFTGAGETQYF
. | . | TRBJ1-1 | TRBV2 | TGTGCCAGCAGTGGCCGCTGGGGGGAGAACACTGAAGCTTTCTTT | CASSGRWGENTEAFF
TRBD2 | . | TRBJ2-1 | TRBV18 | TGTGCCAGCTCAGGCGGGAGGTCCTACAATGAGCAGTTCTTC | CASSGGRSYNEQFF
TRBD2 | . | TRBJ2-3 | TRBV7-9 | TGTGCCAGCAGCTTTTGGGGGGGTTCTCCAGATACGCAGTATTTT | CASSFWGGSPDTQYF
. | few | TRBJ1-1 | TRBV27 | TGTGCCAGCAGTGGCCAGCTGAACACTGAAGCTTTCTTT | CASSGQLNTEAFF
. | . | TRBJ1-1 | TRBV11-2 | TGTGCCAGCAGCTTGCAAGGGTTCACTGAAGCTTTCTTT | CASSLQGFTEAFF
. | . | TRBJ1-2 | TRBV5-4 | TGTGCCAGCAGCTCCCTAGGGGCCGTCTATGGCTACACCTTC | CASSSLGAVYGYTF
. | . | TRBJ2-7 | TRBV6-5 | TGTGCCAGCAGTACTCCTAACCAGCCGGGCTACGAGCAGTACTTC | CASSTPNQPGYEQYF
TRBD1 | . | TRBJ1-1 | TRBV7-9 | TGTGCCAGCAGCCCCCTGGGGACAGTAGGCACTGAAGCTTTCTTT | CASSPLGTVGTEAFF
TRBD2 | . | TRBJ2-2 | TRBV28 | TGTGCCAGCAGCCCCCACCTGGTACTAGCGGGCGGGGAGCTGTTTTTT | CASSPHLVLAGGELFF
TRBD1 | . | TRBJ1-2 | TRBV2 | TGTGCCAGCACCACAGGGGACCGCGCGGGTGGCTACACCTTC | CASTTGDRAGGYTF
TRBD2 | . | TRBJ2-1 | TRBV5-4 | TGTGCCAGCAGCCTCGGGGGGGATATCTACAATGAGCAGTTCTTC | CASSLGGDIYNEQFF
. | . | TRBJ2-5 | TRBV10-3 | TGTGCCATCGGAGACAGGACTCAAGAGACCCAGTACTTC | CAIGDRTQETQYF
. | . | TRBJ2-1 | TRBV27 | TGTGCCAGCGGGGGGCATGAGCAGTTCTTC | CASGGHEQFF
TRBD2 | . | TRBJ2-5 | TRBV6-5 | TGTGCCAGCAGTTTGGGACTAGCGGGAGATCGGGAGACCCAGTACTTC | CASSLGLAGDRETQYF
TRBD1 | . | TRBJ2-5 | TRBV4-1 | TGCGCCAGCAGCCGGTCCGACAGGGGAAGTGAGACCCAGTACTTC | CASSRSDRGSETQYF
. | . | TRBJ1-5 | TRBV2 | TGTGCCAGCAGTGAGGGGAGGGGAGGACAGCCCCAGCATTTT | CASSEGRGGQPQHF
TRBD1 | . | TRBJ2-1 | TRBV29-1 | TGCAGCGCTGCGACAGGGGCGGGGAATGAGCAGTTCTTC | CSAATGAGNEQFF
. | . | TRBJ2-7 | TRBV15 | TGTGCCACCAGCAGGGACCGATCCTACGAGCAGTACTTC | CATSRDRSYEQYF
. | . | TRBJ1-1 | TRBV23-1 | TGCGCCAGCAGTCCCTGTGGCAGAGACACTGAAGCTTTCTTT | CASSPCGRDTEAFF
. | . | TRBJ2-5 | TRBV28 | TGTGCCAGCTGCGCGTCAGGAGGGCACGAGACCCAGTACTTC | CASCASGGHETQYF
TRBD1 | . | TRBJ2-1 | TRBV11-2 | TGTGCCAGCAGCTTGGTACAGGGGTCCTACAATGAGCAGTTCTTC | CASSLVQGSYNEQFF
. | few | TRBJ2-5 | TRBV19 | TGTGCCACGTCCAGGGGGAGGTCGGAGACCCAGTACTTC | CATSRGRSETQYF
. | . | TRBJ2-2 | TRBV9 | TGTGCCAGCAGCGTAGACGCGGGAAGGAACACCGGGGAGCTGTTTTTT | CASSVDAGRNTGELFF
. | once | TRBJ1-1 | TRBV4-2 | TGTGCCAGCAGCCAAGGGGTGGGTAACACTGAAGCTTTCTTT | CASSQGVGNTEAFF
. | . | TRBJ1-3 | TRBV11-2 | TGTGCCAGCAGCTTAGATCCGGGTGGAAACACCATATATTTT | CASSLDPGGNTIYF
. | . | TRBJ2-7 | TRBV11-1 | TGTGCCAGCAGCTTTCACCAGGGCTCCTACGAGCAGTACTTC | CASSFHQGSYEQYF
. | . | TRBJ1-5 | TRBV5-5 | TGTGCCAGCAGCTCGTATAGCAATCAGCCCCAGCATTTT | CASSSYSNQPQHF
TRBD2 | . | TRBJ2-2 | TRBV4-3 | TGCGCCAGCAGCCAAGACACAGCGGGAGATGCCACCGGGGAGCTGTTTTTT | CASSQDTAGDATGELFF
TRBD2 | . | TRBJ2-1 | TRBV19 | TGTGCCAGTAGTATGAACGGGGGGGCAAACAATGAGCAGTTCTTC | CASSMNGGANNEQFF
. | . | TRBJ2-3 | TRBV6-6 | TGTGCCAGCAGTTATGTGGACACAGATACGCAGTATTTT | CASSYVDTDTQYF
TRBD1 | . | TRBJ1-6 | TRBV5-1 | TGCGCCAGCAGCCAGGGACAGGGCACTTCACCCCTCCACTTT | CASSQGQGTSPLHF
TRBD2 | . | TRBJ2-7 | TRBV10-3 | TGTGCCATCAGTGAGTCTATGGGGGAGGGCCTCTACGAGCAGTACTTC | CAISESMGEGLYEQYF
. | many | TRBJ2-2 | TRBV30 | TGTGCCTGGAGTGTGGGGGAGAGGATTACCGGGGAGCTGTTTTTT | CAWSVGERITGELFF
. | . | TRBJ2-2 | TRBV5-4 | TGTGCCAGCAGCTTGGGGGGAGACACCGGGGAGCTGTTTTTT | CASSLGGDTGELFF
. | . | TRBJ2-3 | TRBV6-4 | TGTGCCAGCAGTGAACGCTTAGCCGACGAGCCATCATATTTT | CASSERLADEPSYF
TRBD1 | . | TRBJ2-7 | TRBV7-4 | TGTGCCACCCAGAACAGGGGTCAACCTCCCGAGCAGTACTTC | CATQNRGQPPEQYF
. | . | TRBJ1-1 | TRBV27 | TGTGCCAGCAGTCTAGCCGGGACCGTGAACACTGAAGCTTTCTTT | CASSLAGTVNTEAFF
TRBD1 | . | TRBJ2-2 | TRBV7-6 | TGTGCCAGCAGCCCGAACAGGGGGCGCGGCACCGGGGAGCTGTTTTTT | CASSPNRGRGTGELFF
TRBD1 | . | TRBJ2-6 | TRBV2 | TGTGCCAGCAGGAAGGGGGCTGCCGTAGGTGGGGCCAACGTCCTGACTTTC | CASRKGAAVGGANVLTF
. | . | TRBJ2-5 | TRBV7-2 | TGTGCCAGCAGCTCCCCCATGGAGGTTTGGGAGACCCAGTACTTC | CASSSPMEVWETQYF
TRBD1 | . | TRBJ2-5 | TRBV6-5 | TGTGCCAGCAGGGGACAGGGGGTGTTTGAGCAGTACTTC | CASRGQGVFEQYF
. | . | TRBJ1-1 | TRBV7-9 | TGTGCCAGCAACTCAGGGGCTGGACGTCTGAACACTGAAGCTTTCTTT | CASNSGAGRLNTEAFF